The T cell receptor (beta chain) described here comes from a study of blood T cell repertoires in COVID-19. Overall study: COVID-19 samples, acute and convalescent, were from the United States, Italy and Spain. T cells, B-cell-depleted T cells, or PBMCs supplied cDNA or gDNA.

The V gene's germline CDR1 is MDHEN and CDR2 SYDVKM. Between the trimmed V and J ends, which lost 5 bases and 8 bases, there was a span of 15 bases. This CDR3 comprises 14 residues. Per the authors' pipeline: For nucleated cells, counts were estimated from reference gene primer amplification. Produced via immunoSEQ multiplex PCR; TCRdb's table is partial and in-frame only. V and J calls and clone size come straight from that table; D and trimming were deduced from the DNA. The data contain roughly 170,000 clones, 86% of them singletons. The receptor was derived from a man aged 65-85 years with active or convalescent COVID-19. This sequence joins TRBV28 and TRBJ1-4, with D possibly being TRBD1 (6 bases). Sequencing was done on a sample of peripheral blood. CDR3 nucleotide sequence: TGTGCCAGCAGTCCCCGCGGGGGCCAAGAAAAACTGTTTTTT. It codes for CASSPRGGQEKLFF.